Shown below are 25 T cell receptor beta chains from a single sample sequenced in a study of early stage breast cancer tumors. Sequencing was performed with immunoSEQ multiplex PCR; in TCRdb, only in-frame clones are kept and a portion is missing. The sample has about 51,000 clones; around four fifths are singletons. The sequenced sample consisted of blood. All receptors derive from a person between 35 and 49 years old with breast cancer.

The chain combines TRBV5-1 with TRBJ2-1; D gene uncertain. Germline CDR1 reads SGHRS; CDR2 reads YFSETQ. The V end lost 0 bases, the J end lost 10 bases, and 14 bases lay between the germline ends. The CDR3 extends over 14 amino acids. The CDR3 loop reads CASSLEGYNVEQFF. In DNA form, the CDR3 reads TGCGCCAGCAGCTTGGAAGGGTACAATGTGGAGCAGTTCTTC.

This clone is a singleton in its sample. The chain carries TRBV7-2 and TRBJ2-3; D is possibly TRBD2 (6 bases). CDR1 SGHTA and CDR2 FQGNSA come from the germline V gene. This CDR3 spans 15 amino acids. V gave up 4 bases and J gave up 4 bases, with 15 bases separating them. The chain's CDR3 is CASSSPGLASDTQYF. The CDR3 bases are TGTGCCAGCAGCTCCCCGGGACTGGCGTCAGATACGCAGTATTTT.

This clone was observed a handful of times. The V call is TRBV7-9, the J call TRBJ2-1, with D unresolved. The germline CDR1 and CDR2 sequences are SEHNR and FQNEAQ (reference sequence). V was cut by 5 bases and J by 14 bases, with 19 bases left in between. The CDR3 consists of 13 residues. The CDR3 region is CASSQLERLVEFF. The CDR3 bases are TGTGCCAGCAGCCAATTGGAGCGACTTGTGGAGTTCTTC. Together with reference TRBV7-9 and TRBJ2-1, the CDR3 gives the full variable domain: DTGVSQNPRHKITKRGQNVTFRCDPISEHNRLYWYRQTLGQGPEFLTYFQNEAQLEKSRLLSDRFSAERPKGSFSTLEIQRTEQGDSAMYLCASSQLERLVEFFGPGTRLTVL.

In DNA form, the CDR3 reads TGTGCCAGCAGTTACTCGTTAGGTGACTCTGGAAACACCATATATTTT. Translation: CASSYSLGDSGNTIYF. The V and J genes are TRBV6-6 and TRBJ1-3; D ambiguous. Per the germline V gene, CDR1 is MNHNY and CDR2 is SVGAGI (reference sequence). The V and J ends lost 0 bases and 0 bases respectively, with 9 bases between them. The length of the CDR3 is 16 residues.

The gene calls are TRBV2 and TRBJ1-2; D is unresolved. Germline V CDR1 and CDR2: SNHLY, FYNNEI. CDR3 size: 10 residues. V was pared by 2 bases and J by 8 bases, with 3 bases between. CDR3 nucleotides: TGTGCCAGCAGTGAATACGGCTACACCTTC. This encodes CASSEYGYTF.

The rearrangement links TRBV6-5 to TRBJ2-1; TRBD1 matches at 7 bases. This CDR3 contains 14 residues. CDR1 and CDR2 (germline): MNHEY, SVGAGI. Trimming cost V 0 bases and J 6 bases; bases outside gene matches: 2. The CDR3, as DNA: TGTGCCAGCAGTTACTCAGGGACAGTCAATGAGCAGTTCTTC. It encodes CASSYSGTVNEQFF.

CDR3 bases: TGTGCCAGCAATCTTGGGCCGGGTGACGGGGAGACCCAGTACTTC. Residues: CASNLGPGDGETQYF. V is TRBV2 and J is TRBJ2-5; D not resolved. Trimming cost V 7 bases and J 5 bases, with 20 bases left between them. From germline, CDR1 is SNHLY and CDR2 FYNNEI. CDR3 length: 15 amino acids.

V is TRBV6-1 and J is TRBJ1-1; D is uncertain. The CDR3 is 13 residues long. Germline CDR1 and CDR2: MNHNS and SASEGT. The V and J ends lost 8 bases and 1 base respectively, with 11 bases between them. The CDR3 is CASDFGGNTEAFF. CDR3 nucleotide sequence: TGTGCCAGCGACTTCGGTGGGAACACTGAAGCTTTCTTT.

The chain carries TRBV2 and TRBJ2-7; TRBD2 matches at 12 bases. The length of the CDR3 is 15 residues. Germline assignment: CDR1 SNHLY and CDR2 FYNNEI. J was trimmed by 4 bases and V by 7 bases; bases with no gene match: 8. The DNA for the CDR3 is TGTGCCAGCAAATTCGGACTAGCGGGAACTTACGAGCAGTACTTC. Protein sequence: CASKFGLAGTYEQYF.

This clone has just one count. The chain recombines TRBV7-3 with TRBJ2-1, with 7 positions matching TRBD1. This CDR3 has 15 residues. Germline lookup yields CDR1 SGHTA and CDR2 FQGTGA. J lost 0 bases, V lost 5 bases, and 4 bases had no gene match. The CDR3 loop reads CASSPDRDSYNEQFF. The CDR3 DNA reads TGTGCCAGCAGCCCAGACAGGGACTCCTACAATGAGCAGTTCTTC.

CDR3 sequence: CASSPQTGGIGNTIYF. The CDR3 DNA follows: TGTGCCAGCAGTCCCCAGACAGGAGGAATAGGAAACACCATATATTTT. This chain links TRBV6-6 with TRBJ1-3; D possibly corresponds to TRBD1 (6 bases). This CDR3 region has 16 residues. With 5 bases removed from V and 4 bases from J, the gap between germline ends came to 18 bases. Looked up from germline, CDR1 is MNHNY and CDR2 is SVGAGI (reference sequence).

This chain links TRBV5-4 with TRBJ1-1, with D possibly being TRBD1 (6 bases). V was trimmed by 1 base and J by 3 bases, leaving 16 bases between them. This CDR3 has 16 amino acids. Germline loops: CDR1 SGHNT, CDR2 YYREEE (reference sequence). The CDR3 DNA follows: TGTGCCAGCAGCTTGCAGGGGAGGGCAACCGACACTGAAGCTTTCTTT. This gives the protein CASSLQGRATDTEAFF.

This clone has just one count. DNA for the CDR3: TGTGCCAGCAGCCGCGGGGGCTTCTATGGCTACACCTTC. This encodes CASSRGGFYGYTF. The chain uses TRBV11-3 and TRBJ1-2; perhaps TRBD1 as D (6 bases). CDR3 length: 13 amino acids. V was shortened by 5 bases and J by 4 bases, with 11 bases between the two germline ends. Germline V gene data show CDR1 as SGHNT and CDR2 as YENEEA. Drawing the rest from reference TRBV11-3 and TRBJ1-2, the complete variable domain is EAGVVQSPRYKIIEKKQPVAFWCNPISGHNTLYWYLQNLGQGPELLIRYENEEAVDDSQLPKDRFSAERLKGVDSTLKIQPAELGDSAVYLCASSRGGFYGYTFGSGTRLTVV.

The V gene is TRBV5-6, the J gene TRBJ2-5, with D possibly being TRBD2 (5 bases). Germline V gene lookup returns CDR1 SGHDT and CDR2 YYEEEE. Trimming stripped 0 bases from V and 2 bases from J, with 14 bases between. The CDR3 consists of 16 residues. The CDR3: CASSLGSGSRQETQYF. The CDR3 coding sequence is TGTGCCAGCAGCTTGGGCTCGGGGTCTAGGCAAGAGACCCAGTACTTC. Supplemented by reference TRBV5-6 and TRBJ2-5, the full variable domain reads DAGVTQSPTHLIKTRGQQVTLRCSPKSGHDTVSWYQQALGQGPQFIFQYYEEEERQRGNFPDRFSGHQFPNYSSELNVNALLLGDSALYLCASSLGSGSRQETQYFGPGTRLLVL.

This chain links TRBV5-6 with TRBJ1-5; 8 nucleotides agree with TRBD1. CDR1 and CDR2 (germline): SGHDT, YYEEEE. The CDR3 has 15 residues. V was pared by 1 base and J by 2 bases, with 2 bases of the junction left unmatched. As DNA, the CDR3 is TGTGCCAGCAGCTTGAGGGGACAGGGCAATCAGCCCCAGCATTTT. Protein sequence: CASSLRGQGNQPQHF. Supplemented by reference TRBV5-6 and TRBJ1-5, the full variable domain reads DAGVTQSPTHLIKTRGQQVTLRCSPKSGHDTVSWYQQALGQGPQFIFQYYEEEERQRGNFPDRFSGHQFPNYSSELNVNALLLGDSALYLCASSLRGQGNQPQHFGDGTRLSIL.

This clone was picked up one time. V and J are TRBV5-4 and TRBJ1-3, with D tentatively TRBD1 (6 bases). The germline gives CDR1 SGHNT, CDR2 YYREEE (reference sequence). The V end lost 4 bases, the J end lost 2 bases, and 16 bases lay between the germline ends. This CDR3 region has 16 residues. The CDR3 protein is CASSPAGESAGNTIYF. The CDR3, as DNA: TGTGCCAGCAGCCCGGCAGGGGAGAGCGCTGGAAACACCATATATTTT.

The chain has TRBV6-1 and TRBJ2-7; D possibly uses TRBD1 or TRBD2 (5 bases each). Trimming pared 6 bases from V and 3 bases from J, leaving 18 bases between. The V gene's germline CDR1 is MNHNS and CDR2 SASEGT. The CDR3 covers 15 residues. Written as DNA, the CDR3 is TGTGCCAGCAGAACTCGGGGACCGTGGGACTACGAGCAGTACTTC. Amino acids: CASRTRGPWDYEQYF.

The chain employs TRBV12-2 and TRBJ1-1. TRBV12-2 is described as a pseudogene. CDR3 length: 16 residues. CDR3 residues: CASRLGGQGMNTEAFF. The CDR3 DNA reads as TGTGCAAGTCGCTTGGGGGGGCAGGGAATGAACACTGAAGCTTTCTTT.

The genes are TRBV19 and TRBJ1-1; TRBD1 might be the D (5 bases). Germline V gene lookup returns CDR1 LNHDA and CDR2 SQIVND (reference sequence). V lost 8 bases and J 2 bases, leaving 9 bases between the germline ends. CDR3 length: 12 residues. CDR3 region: CASGGGNTEAFF. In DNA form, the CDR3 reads TGTGCCAGTGGTGGGGGTAACACTGAAGCTTTCTTT.

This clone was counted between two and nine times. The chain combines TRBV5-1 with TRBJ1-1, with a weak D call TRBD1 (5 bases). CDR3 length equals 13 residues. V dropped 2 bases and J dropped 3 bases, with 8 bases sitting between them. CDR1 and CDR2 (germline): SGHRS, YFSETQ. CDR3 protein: CASSFQGDTEAFF. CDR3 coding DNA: TGCGCCAGCAGCTTTCAAGGGGACACTGAAGCTTTCTTT.

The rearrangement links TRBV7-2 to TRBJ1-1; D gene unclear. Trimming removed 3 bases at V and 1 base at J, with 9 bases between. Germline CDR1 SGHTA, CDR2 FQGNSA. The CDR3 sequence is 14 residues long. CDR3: CASSFLTGNTEAFF. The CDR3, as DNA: TGTGCCAGCAGCTTTCTGACCGGGAACACTGAAGCTTTCTTT.

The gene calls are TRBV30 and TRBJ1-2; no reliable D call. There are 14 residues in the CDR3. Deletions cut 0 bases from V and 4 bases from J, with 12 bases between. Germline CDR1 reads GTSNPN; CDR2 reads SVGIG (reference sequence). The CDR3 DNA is TGTGCCTGGAGTGTGGGTCCGCCCAGCTATGGCTACACCTTC. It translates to CAWSVGPPSYGYTF.

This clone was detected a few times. CDR3 amino acids: CASSLGAGGFSTEAFF. CDR3 sequence (DNA): TGCGCCAGCAGCTTGGGGGCCGGGGGCTTTAGCACTGAAGCTTTCTTT. The V call is TRBV5-1, the J call TRBJ1-1; D is perhaps TRBD1 (6 bases). This CDR3 has 16 residues. CDR1 is SGHRS and CDR2 is YFSETQ in the germline V gene. V lost 0 bases and J 4 bases, leaving 16 bases between the germline ends.

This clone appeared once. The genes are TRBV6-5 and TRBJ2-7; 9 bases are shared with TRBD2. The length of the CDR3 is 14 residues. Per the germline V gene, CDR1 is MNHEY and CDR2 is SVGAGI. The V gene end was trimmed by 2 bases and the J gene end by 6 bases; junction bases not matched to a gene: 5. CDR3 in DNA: TGTGCCAGCAGTTACGGACTAGCGATGGGCGAGCAGTACTTC. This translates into CASSYGLAMGEQYF.

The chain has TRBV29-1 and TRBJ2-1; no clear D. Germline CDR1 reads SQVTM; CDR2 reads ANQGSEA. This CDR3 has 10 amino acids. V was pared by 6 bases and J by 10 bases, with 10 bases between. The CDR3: CSVGIAEQFF. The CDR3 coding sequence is TGCAGCGTGGGGATCGCGGAGCAGTTCTTC.